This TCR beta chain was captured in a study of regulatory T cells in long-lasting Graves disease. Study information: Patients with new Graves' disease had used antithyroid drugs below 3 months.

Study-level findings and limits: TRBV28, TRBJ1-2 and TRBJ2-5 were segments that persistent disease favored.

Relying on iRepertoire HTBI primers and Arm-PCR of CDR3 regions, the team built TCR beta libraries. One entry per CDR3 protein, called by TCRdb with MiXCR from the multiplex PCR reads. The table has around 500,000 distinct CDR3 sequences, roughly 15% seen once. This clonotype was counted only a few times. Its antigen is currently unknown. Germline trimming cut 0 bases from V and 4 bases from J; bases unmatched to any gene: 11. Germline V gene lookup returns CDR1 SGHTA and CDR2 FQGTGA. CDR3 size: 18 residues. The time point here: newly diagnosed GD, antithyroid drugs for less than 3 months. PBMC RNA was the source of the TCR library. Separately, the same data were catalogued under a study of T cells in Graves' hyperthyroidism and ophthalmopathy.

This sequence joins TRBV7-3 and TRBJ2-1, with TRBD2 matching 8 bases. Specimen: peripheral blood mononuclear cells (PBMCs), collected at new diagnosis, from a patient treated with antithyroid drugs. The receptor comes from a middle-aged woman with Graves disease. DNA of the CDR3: TGTGCCAGCAGCTTAACGTTAGTTGGCGGGGGGTCGTACAATGAGCAGTTCTTC. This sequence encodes CASSLTLVGGGSYNEQFF.